What follows describes a single T cell receptor (beta chain). Its antigen is unidentified. The data stem from a study of long-term antiretroviral therapy in people with HIV. Study background: About a decade before 2015, the earliest samples were taken when ART was typically delayed. Study results and caveats: Among HIV repertoires, CDR3 length ranges were narrower than those of controls. Clones expanded before ART dominated the repertoire at all time points.

V dropped 4 bases and J dropped 6; count of bases not matched to a gene: 5. CDR1 and CDR2 (germline): SGDLS, YYNGEE. The CDR3 consists of 14 residues. The immunoSEQ assay was v3.0, run at survey level. Profiled with immunoSEQ multiplex PCR; TCRdb holds only in-frame clones, not every one. Of about 42,000 clones in the sample, more than 75% were seen once. The content of samples before DNA extraction was roughly 0.85-11 million cryopreserved PBMC. This clonotype was sampled from a woman aged 50 to 65 with HIV. The sample here was unsorted PBMCs, taken 0.1 years before starting antiretroviral therapy. The V gene is TRBV9, the J gene TRBJ2-7; 12 positions agree with TRBD2. The CDR3 DNA is TGTGCCAGCAGCTCGATGACTAGCGGGAGCGAGCAGTACTTC. Its protein product is CASSSMTSGSEQYF.